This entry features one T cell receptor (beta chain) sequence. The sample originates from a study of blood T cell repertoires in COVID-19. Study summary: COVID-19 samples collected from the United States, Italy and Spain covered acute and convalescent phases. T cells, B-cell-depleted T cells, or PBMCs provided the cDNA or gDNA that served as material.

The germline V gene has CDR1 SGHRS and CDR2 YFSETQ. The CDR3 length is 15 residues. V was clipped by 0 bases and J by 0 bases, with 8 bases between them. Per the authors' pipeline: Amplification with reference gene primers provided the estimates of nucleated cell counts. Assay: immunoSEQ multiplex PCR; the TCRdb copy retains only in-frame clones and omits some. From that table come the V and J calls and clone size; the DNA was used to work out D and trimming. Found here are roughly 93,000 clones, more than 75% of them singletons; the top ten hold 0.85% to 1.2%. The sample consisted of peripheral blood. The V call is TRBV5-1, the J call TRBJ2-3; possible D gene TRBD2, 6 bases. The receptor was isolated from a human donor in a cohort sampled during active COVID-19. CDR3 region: CASSLGGTSTDTQYF. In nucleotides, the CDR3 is TGCGCCAGCAGCTTGGGCGGGACTAGCACAGATACGCAGTATTTT.